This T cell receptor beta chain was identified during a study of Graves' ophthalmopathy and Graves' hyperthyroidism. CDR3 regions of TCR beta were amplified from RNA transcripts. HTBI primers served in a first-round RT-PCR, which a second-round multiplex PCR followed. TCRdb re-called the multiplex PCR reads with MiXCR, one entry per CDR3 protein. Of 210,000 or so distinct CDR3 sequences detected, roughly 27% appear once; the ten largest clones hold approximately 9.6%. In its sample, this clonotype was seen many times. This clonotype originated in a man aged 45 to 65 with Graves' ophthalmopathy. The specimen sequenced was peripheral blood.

The CDR3 nucleotides are TGTGCCAGCAGCGCACACAGGGCCCACGAGCAGTACTTC. It specifies CASSAHRAHEQYF. The chain recombines TRBV14 with TRBJ2-7, with D perhaps TRBD1 (6 bases). The CDR3 sequence is 13 residues long. V lost 5 bases, J lost 5 bases, and 13 bases lay in between. Germline loops: CDR1 SGHDN, CDR2 FVKESK. The entire variable domain, with the rest obtained from reference TRBV14 and TRBJ2-7, is as follows: EAGVTQFPSHSVIEKGQTVTLRCDPISGHDNLYWYRRVMGKEIKFLLHFVKESKQDESGMPNNRFLAERTGGTYSTLKVQPAELEDSGVYFCASSAHRAHEQYFGPGTRLTVT.